Following are 22 T cell receptor beta chains from one sample sequenced in a study of PD-L1 blockade in urothelial cancer. Profiling relied on immunoSEQ multiplex PCR, and the TCRdb table lists in-frame clones only, not all of them. The sample includes approximately 50,000 clones, approximately 90% seen only once; the top ten take around 2.5%. Time point denoted: peripheral blood 6 weeks after treatment start. Sequenced material: PBMCs, taken around atezolizumab (anti-PD-L1) treatment. The receptors derive from a man between 60 and 75 years old with urothelial cancer.

CDR3 in DNA: TGCGCCAGCAGCTTGTACGGGTCGAACACCGGGGAGCTGTTTTTT. It is translated as CASSLYGSNTGELFF. The chain links TRBV5-1 to TRBJ2-2; D remains ambiguous. This CDR3 contains 15 residues. With 1 base removed from V and 0 bases from J, the gap between germline ends came to 7 bases. CDR1 is SGHRS, CDR2 YFSETQ, per germline.

The chain couples TRBV5-1 to TRBJ2-1, with TRBD2 matching 7 bases. The CDR3 runs 16 residues. Germline lookup yields CDR1 SGHRS and CDR2 YFSETQ. V shed 0 bases, J shed 0 bases, and the junction held 3 bases outside the gene matches. CDR3 DNA sequence: TGCGCCAGCAGCTTGGACGGCGGGAGCTCCTACAATGAGCAGTTCTTC. Its protein is CASSLDGGSSYNEQFF.

V gene TRBV19 combines with J gene TRBJ2-6; the D gene is possibly TRBD2 (5 bases). The V end lost 5 bases, the J end lost 0 bases, and 8 bases lay between the germline ends. The germline gives CDR1 LNHDA, CDR2 SQIVND (reference sequence). The CDR3 length is 15 residues. CDR3 sequence reads: CASSLGLSGANVLTF. CDR3 nucleotide sequence: TGTGCCAGTAGTCTCGGACTCTCTGGGGCCAACGTCCTGACTTTC.

The chain is built from TRBV14 and TRBJ2-5; a possible D gene is TRBD1 (6 bases). CDR3 length equals 16 residues. Trimming left V 4 bases short and J 0 bases short, with 15 bases between. The V gene's germline CDR1 is SGHDN and CDR2 FVKESK. DNA for the CDR3: TGTGCCAGCAGCCCCGATGGGGGCCCGTACCAAGAGACCCAGTACTTC. It translates to CASSPDGGPYQETQYF.

The gene calls are TRBV19 and TRBJ2-1, with TRBD1 matching over 8 bases. The CDR3 is made up of 16 amino acids. The trim removed 4 bases at V and 6 bases at J, leaving 11 bases unmatched. Germline V gives CDR1 LNHDA, CDR2 SQIVND (reference sequence). CDR3: CASSRRRGQGSNEQFF. CDR3 nucleotide sequence: TGTGCCAGTAGTAGGAGGCGCGGACAGGGTAGCAATGAGCAGTTCTTC.

The rearrangement joins TRBV5-1 to TRBJ1-2; D perhaps matches TRBD1 (6 bases). The length of the CDR3 is 12 residues. CDR1 SGHRS and CDR2 YFSETQ come from the germline V gene. V was shortened by 4 bases and J by 14 bases, with 18 bases between the two germline ends. CDR3 sequence (DNA): TGCGCCAGCAGCCCGGAACAGGGACCGGGTACCTTC. Protein: CASSPEQGPGTF. Supplemented by reference TRBV5-1 and TRBJ1-2, the full variable domain reads KAGVTQTPRYLIKTRGQQVTLSCSPISGHRSVSWYQQTPGQGLQFLFEYFSETQRNKGNFPGRFSGRQFSNSRSEMNVSTLELGDSALYLCASSPEQGPGTFGSGTRLTVV.

V usage is TRBV6-6 and J usage is TRBJ1-1; D is unresolved. The CDR3 spans 13 residues. Trimming shortened V by 8 bases and J by 3 bases, and 13 bases separated the two germline ends. The germline gives CDR1 MNHNY, CDR2 SVGAGI (reference sequence). CDR3 in DNA: TGTGCCAGCTTCCGGAGGAGCTACACTGAAGCTTTCTTT. Its translation is CASFRRSYTEAFF.

The chain joins TRBV15 to TRBJ2-1; TRBD1 matches at 10 bases. This CDR3 is 17 amino acids long. In germline, CDR1 is LNHNV, CDR2 YYDKDF (reference sequence). V lost 3 bases, J lost 6 bases, and 11 bases stayed unmatched. CDR3 sequence reads: CATSRIGRDRGINEQFF. The CDR3, as DNA: TGTGCCACCAGCAGGATCGGCCGGGACAGGGGAATCAATGAGCAGTTCTTC.

The chain links TRBV19 to TRBJ1-6; 8 bases align to TRBD1. CDR1 and CDR2 from the germline V gene are LNHDA and SQIVND (reference sequence). V gave up 6 bases and J gave up 9 bases; unmatched junction bases: 13. CDR3 length: 16 residues. The CDR3 DNA follows: TGTGCCAGTAGGATCGAGGGCAGGGGGCTTATTTCACCCCTCCACTTT. Protein product: CASRIEGRGLISPLHF.

The chain employs TRBV9 and TRBJ1-4; D is undetermined. The CDR3 is made up of 16 amino acids. V lost 4 bases and J 4 bases, leaving 17 bases between the germline ends. The germline V gene has CDR1 SGDLS and CDR2 YYNGEE. The CDR3 is CASSPTINRYNEKLFF. In nucleotides, the CDR3 is TGTGCCAGCAGCCCAACCATTAACAGATATAATGAAAAACTGTTTTTT.

V is TRBV10-3 and J is TRBJ1-1; 8 bases align to TRBD1. Germline loops: CDR1 ENHRY, CDR2 SYGVKD. V gave up 10 bases and J gave up 5 bases; unmatched junction bases: 12. CDR3 length: 14 amino acids. In DNA, the CDR3 is TGTGCCACCCGAACCCCAACAGGGGGGACTGAAGCTTTCTTT. Amino acid sequence: CATRTPTGGTEAFF.

This rearrangement joins TRBV2 to TRBJ2-1, with TRBD1 matching over 8 bases. CDR3 length: 15 amino acids. The germline V gene encodes CDR1 SNHLY and CDR2 FYNNEI. V lost 4 bases, J lost 2 bases, and 4 bases stayed unmatched. The CDR3 DNA is TGTGCCAGCAGTGCCCAGGGGGCCCCCTACAATGAGCAGTTCTTC. Residues: CASSAQGAPYNEQFF.

This clone came up once. The CDR3 here is CASSLLGREAFF. The DNA for the CDR3 is TGTGCCAGCAGCTTGTTGGGGAGGGAAGCTTTCTTT. The chain joins TRBV5-8 to TRBJ1-1; no firm D call. This CDR3 comprises 12 residues. Germline V gene sequence: CDR1 SGHTS, CDR2 YDEGEE. The V and J ends lost 1 base and 8 bases respectively, with 9 bases between them.

The table lists this clone with a count of one. V gene TRBV5-4 combines with J gene TRBJ2-1, with 10 bases lining up with TRBD2. Per the germline V gene, CDR1 is SGHNT and CDR2 is YYREEE (reference sequence). V lost 4 bases, J lost 7 bases, and 8 bases stayed unmatched. The CDR3 is 15 residues long. The CDR3 reads CASSASGRVGNEQFF. In DNA form, the CDR3 reads TGTGCCAGCAGCGCCAGCGGGAGGGTGGGGAATGAGCAGTTCTTC.

This chain links TRBV10-2 with TRBJ2-7; TRBD1 matches at 8 bases. This CDR3 has 17 residues. J lost 0 bases, V lost 6 bases, and 13 bases had no gene match. The germline gives CDR1 WSHSY, CDR2 SAAADI. Here the CDR3 DNA reads TGCGCCAGCAGCGCGAGGACAGGGCGTCGGATCTCCTACGAGCAGTACTTC. It specifies CASSARTGRRISYEQYF.

V is TRBV6-5 and J is TRBJ2-7, with 8 bases that match TRBD2. The trim removed 4 bases at V and 7 bases at J, leaving 12 bases unmatched. The germline gives CDR1 MNHEY, CDR2 SVGAGI. The CDR3 totals 15 residues. CDR3 bases: TGTGCCAGCAGTTCCATGGGAGCGGGAGAGGGAGAGCAGTACTTC. Protein: CASSSMGAGEGEQYF.

The chain carries TRBV19 and TRBJ2-7; 7 positions match TRBD1. Looked up from germline, CDR1 is LNHDA and CDR2 is SQIVND (reference sequence). J lost 6 bases, V lost 6 bases, and 8 bases had no gene match. The CDR3 extends over 13 amino acids. CDR3 loop: CASSAVSGGEQYF. CDR3 bases: TGTGCCAGTAGCGCGGTGTCAGGGGGCGAGCAGTACTTC.

This rearrangement joins TRBV4-1 to TRBJ1-4; 11 bases are a match to TRBD1. Germline values: CDR1 MGHRA, CDR2 YSYEKL. This CDR3 contains 16 residues. Unmatched junction bases numbered 5, after V lost 1 base and J lost 7 bases. CDR3 sequence reads: CASSQGTGGNREKLFF. CDR3 bases: TGCGCCAGCAGCCAAGGGACAGGGGGCAATCGTGAAAAACTGTTTTTT.

This sequence joins TRBV30 and TRBJ1-1; 7 positions agree with TRBD1. The trim removed 8 bases at V and 1 base at J, leaving 1 base unmatched. Looked up from germline, CDR1 is GTSNPN and CDR2 is SVGIG (reference sequence). The CDR3 loop spans 11 amino acids. The CDR3 protein is CAGQENTEAFF. CDR3 sequence (DNA): TGTGCCGGACAGGAGAACACTGAAGCTTTCTTT.

V gene TRBV2 combines with J gene TRBJ2-7; 7 bases are a match to TRBD1. CDR1 SNHLY and CDR2 FYNNEI come from the germline V gene. Trimming removed 6 bases from V and 0 bases from J; junction bases left unmatched: 11. This CDR3 is built from 16 residues. CDR3 bases: TGTGCCAGCAGGCACTACGGGACAGAAAACTCCTACGAGCAGTACTTC. Translating it yields CASRHYGTENSYEQYF.

The chain couples TRBV7-2 to TRBJ2-3; 8 bases map to TRBD1. The junction had 11 bases not matched to a gene; V was cut back by 5 bases and J by 4 bases. Germline CDR1 reads SGHTA; CDR2 reads FQGNSA. The CDR3 covers 16 residues. CDR3 coding DNA: TGTGCCAGCAGCAAACCCCTCGGACAGGGCTCAGATACGCAGTATTTT. Its protein product is CASSKPLGQGSDTQYF.

The genes are TRBV7-9 and TRBJ2-1; TRBD2 agrees at 8 bases. From germline, CDR1 is SEHNR and CDR2 FQNEAQ (reference sequence). The CDR3 is made up of 15 amino acids. V gave up 5 bases and J gave up 5 bases; unmatched junction bases: 8. The CDR3 loop is CASSAREGLNNEQFF. CDR3 sequence (DNA): TGTGCCAGCAGCGCCCGGGAGGGTCTGAACAATGAGCAGTTCTTC.